The T cell receptor (beta chain) under discussion was sequenced for a study of CD8 T cells in Susac syndrome. The study's findings and limits: It was acknowledged in the study that the number of individuals who were included in its TCR sequencing and HLA analysis was relatively small.

As regards this clonotype: Its antigen is currently unknown.

The authors carried out high-throughput sequencing of TCR beta. They applied it to CD8+ and CD4+ T cells obtained from blood. Relapsing-remitting disease, either stable or active, was present in the multiple sclerosis controls, who were treatment-naive patients. The RNA input was 0.5 to 1 ug, and it was reverse transcribed with random hexamers. The amplification used immunoSEQ multiplex PCR on TCR beta CDR3; it spanned 54 Vbeta and 13 Jbeta. TCRdb reanalysed the immunoSEQ multiplex PCR reads using MiXCR and keeps one entry per CDR3 protein. Among about 200,000 distinct CDR3 sequences listed, around 95% were seen once. The sample was CD4+ T cells from PBMCs. This receptor was taken from a human donor with multiple sclerosis.

The CDR3: CAISEYGTGNGNEQFF. The CDR3 DNA sequence: TGTGCCATCAGTGAGTACGGGACAGGGAATGGAAATGAGCAGTTCTTC. J is TRBJ2-1 and V is TRBV10-3; TRBD1 aligns across 9 bases. With V trimmed by 1 base and J by 7 bases, 8 bases remained unmatched. Looked up from germline, CDR1 is ENHRY and CDR2 is SYGVKD. The CDR3 contains 16 residues.